A single sample gave rise to the 8 T cell receptor beta chains below, sequenced in a study of beta chain features in type 1 diabetes. Every isolated RNA sample was fully reverse transcribed, so sequencing captured expressed TCRB transcripts. Sequencing was performed with immunoSEQ multiplex PCR; in TCRdb, only in-frame clones are kept and a portion is missing. Counted here are around 330,000 clones, more than 9.5% occurring once; the ten biggest clones make up 0.015%. The sample taken for sequencing was naive CD4+ T cells from blood. Source of these receptors: a woman in her thirties in good health.

V gene TRBV9 combines with J gene TRBJ2-1; the D is unclear. Germline CDR1 and CDR2: SGDLS and YYNGEE. Trimming stripped 0 bases from V and 5 bases from J, with 9 bases between. The CDR3 is made up of 14 amino acids. The CDR3 DNA is TGTGCCAGCAGCGTAGAACACACACACAATGAGCAGTTCTTC. It yields the protein CASSVEHTHNEQFF.

This clone was counted a few times. This rearrangement joins TRBV28 to TRBJ2-5; maybe TRBD2 (6 bases). Germline loops: CDR1 MDHEN, CDR2 SYDVKM. V lost 3 bases to trimming and J lost 4 bases, with 15 bases between them. The CDR3 extends over 15 amino acids. CDR3 amino acids: CASSFTTSLGETQYF. Here the CDR3 DNA reads TGTGCCAGCAGTTTTACCACTAGCCTGGGAGAGACCCAGTACTTC.

This chain links TRBV28 with TRBJ1-4; D is unclear. This CDR3 region has 14 residues. Germline-derived CDR1 and CDR2 are MDHEN and SYDVKM. V lost 5 bases and J lost 7, with 14 bases in between. The CDR3 reads CASSTSGDFEKLFF. The CDR3, as DNA: TGTGCCAGCAGTACCTCCGGAGACTTTGAAAAACTGTTTTTT.

Here the CDR3 DNA reads TGTGCCAGCAGCCAGGACGGACTAGCGGGACGGGTAGAGCAGTTCTTC. Translation gives CASSQDGLAGRVEQFF. This sequence joins TRBV4-2 and TRBJ2-1; 12 positions agree with TRBD2. This CDR3 is built from 16 residues. CDR1 and CDR2 from the germline V gene are LGHNA and YNFKEQ. J gave up 10 bases and V 3 bases, and 10 bases lay outside the gene matches.

The V call is TRBV29-1, the J call TRBJ2-1; D possibly corresponds to TRBD2 (6 bases). The germline V gene encodes CDR1 SQVTM and CDR2 ANQGSEA. This CDR3 is built from 12 residues. Trimming removed 5 bases from V and 7 bases from J, with 12 bases in between. CDR3 loop: CSVRSEGNEQFF. CDR3 nucleotides: TGCAGCGTTAGGTCGGAGGGGAATGAGCAGTTCTTC.

Note on this clone: This CDR3 is also generated by other DNA sequences in the sample. The chain uses TRBV18 and TRBJ1-5, with TRBD1 identical over 9 bases. The CDR3 loop spans 16 amino acids. V dropped 3 bases and J dropped 0; count of bases not matched to a gene: 3. Germline lookup yields CDR1 KGHSH and CDR2 LQKENI. The CDR3 region is CASSPTGGNSNQPQHF. The CDR3 DNA reads as TGTGCCAGCTCACCGACAGGGGGGAATAGCAATCAGCCCCAGCATTTT.

The V gene is TRBV29-1, the J gene TRBJ2-3; 10 nucleotides match TRBD2. The CDR3 contains 15 residues. The V segment lost 6 bases and the J segment 3 bases; nucleotides outside the gene matches: 9. In germline, CDR1 is SQVTM, CDR2 ANQGSEA. CDR3 residues: CSVARTSGTTDTQYF. The CDR3 DNA reads as TGCAGCGTCGCGAGGACTAGCGGTACGACAGATACGCAGTATTTT.

V is TRBV28 and J is TRBJ2-4; the D gene is possibly TRBD1 (5 bases). Trimming removed 5 bases from V and 3 bases from J, with 8 bases in between. CDR3 size: 13 residues. Germline CDR1 is MDHEN and CDR2 is SYDVKM. CDR3 nucleotides: TGTGCCAGCAGTGGACATTTCAAAAACATTCAGTACTTC. Its protein is CASSGHFKNIQYF. Filled out from reference TRBV28 and TRBJ2-4, the complete variable domain reads DVKVTQSSRYLVKRTGEKVFLECVQDMDHENMFWYRQDPGLGLRLIYFSYDVKMKEKGDIPEGYSVSREKKERFSLILESASTNQTSMYLCASSGHFKNIQYFGAGTRLSVL.